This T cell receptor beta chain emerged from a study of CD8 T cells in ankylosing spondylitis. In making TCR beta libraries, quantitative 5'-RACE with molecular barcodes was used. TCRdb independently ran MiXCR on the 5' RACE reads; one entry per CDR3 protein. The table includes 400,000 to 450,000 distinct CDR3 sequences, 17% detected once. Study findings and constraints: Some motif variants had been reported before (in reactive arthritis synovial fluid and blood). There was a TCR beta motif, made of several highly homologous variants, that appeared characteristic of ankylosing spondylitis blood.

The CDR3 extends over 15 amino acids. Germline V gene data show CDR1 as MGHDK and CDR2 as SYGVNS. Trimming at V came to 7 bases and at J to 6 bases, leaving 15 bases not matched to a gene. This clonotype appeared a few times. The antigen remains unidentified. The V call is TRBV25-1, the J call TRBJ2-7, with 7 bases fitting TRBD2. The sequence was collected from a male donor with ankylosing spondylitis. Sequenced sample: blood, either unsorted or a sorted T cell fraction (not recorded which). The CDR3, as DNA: TGTGCCAGCAACGAGGGCGCGGCGGGAGAGGGCGAGCAGTACTTC. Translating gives CASNEGAAGEGEQYF.